This is a list of T cell receptor beta chains from one sample in a study of cytomegalovirus exposure and HLA in healthy donors. Produced via immunoSEQ multiplex PCR; TCRdb's table is partial and in-frame only. The sample holds fewer than 200,000 clones, roughly 80% seen once. The sample consisted of PBMCs. These receptors were obtained from a woman aged 45 to 65 in good health and CMV-seropositive. Each CDR3 is given without its conserved first and last residue.

J | V | CDR3
TRBJ1-5 | TRBV5-5 | ASSLSHLNQPQH
TRBJ2-1 | TRBV15 | ATSSKPSSSSYNEQF
TRBJ2-5 | TRBV5-4 | ASSPRAKETQY
TRBJ2-4 | TRBV9 | ASSVEQGKNGKNIQY
TRBJ2-3 | TRBV27 | ASSLRDGVTDTQY
TRBJ1-2 | TRBV28 | ASAQGNYGYT
TRBJ2-1 | TRBV19 | ASSIEYGGAYNEQF
TRBJ2-1 | TRBV29-1 | SVGLEYNEQF
TRBJ2-3 | TRBV4-1 | ASSQDRGVDTQY
TRBJ1-2 | TRBV30 | AWSLPAGKSKGYT
TRBJ2-7 | TRBV14 | ASSQDGRGTYEQY
TRBJ2-1 | TRBV4-1 | ASSPLAGAYNEQF
TRBJ1-2 | TRBV19 | ASSIEGTAGSNYGYT
TRBJ2-1 | TRBV18 | ASSPKTSGRANEQF
TRBJ1-1 | TRBV28 | ASRSGRAAEAF
TRBJ1-3 | TRBV13 | ASSSLARNTIY
TRBJ2-7 | TRBV18 | ASSQNLGNEQY
TRBJ1-2 | TRBV7-2 | ASNRDIYGYT
TRBJ2-3 | TRBV11-2 | ASSLAIGGTGTQY
TRBJ2-5 | TRBV5-1 | ASSPRTSWGETQY
TRBJ2-7 | TRBV29-1 | SVGTSGSYEQY
TRBJ1-5 | TRBV18 | ASSQAGPYQPQH
TRBJ2-3 | TRBV5-1 | ASSLEAGGPPDTQY
TRBJ2-5 | TRBV5-4 | ASSPEGGGLGETQY